The next 20 T cell receptor beta chains were all read from a single sample in a study of blood T cell repertoires in COVID-19. Clones were sequenced by immunoSEQ multiplex PCR, and TCRdb holds only the in-frame ones, with some missing. The sample carries approximately 170,000 clones, approximately 91% recorded once. Sequencing was performed on peripheral blood. The receptors here all came from a man younger than 30 with COVID-19, enrolled during active disease.

V is TRBV19 and J is TRBJ1-6; D uncertain. This CDR3 contains 18 residues. Trimming removed 3 bases from V and 0 bases from J, with 15 bases in between. Germline assignment: CDR1 LNHDA and CDR2 SQIVND (reference sequence). The CDR3 bases are TGTGCCAGTAGTATGCCACGGGGTGAGAGCTCCTATAATTCACCCCTCCACTTT. Translation gives CASSMPRGESSYNSPLHF.

The J gene is TRBJ2-7, the V gene TRBV5-4; D is unclear. Looked up from germline, CDR1 is SGHNT and CDR2 is YYREEE (reference sequence). The CDR3 has 14 residues. V lost 1 base, J lost 0 bases, and 8 bases lay in between. The CDR3 bases are TGTGCCAGCAGCTTGCGCGGCCACTCCTACGAGCAGTACTTC. This translates into CASSLRGHSYEQYF.

The V call is TRBV6-2 or TRBV6-3, the J call TRBJ1-5; no definite D call. CDR1 MNHEY and CDR2 SVGEGT come from the germline V gene. Deletions cut 3 bases from V and 9 bases from J, with 6 bases between. This CDR3 has 11 residues. The CDR3 DNA follows: TGTGCCAGCAGTTATCTAGGGCCCCAGCATTTT. Translation: CASSYLGPQHF.

V and J are TRBV15 and TRBJ2-7, with TRBD1 identical over 8 bases. The CDR3 has 15 amino acids. V shed 3 bases, J shed 6 bases, and the junction held 10 bases outside the gene matches. The V gene's germline CDR1 is LNHNV and CDR2 YYDKDF (reference sequence). This chain's CDR3 is CATSRLPGQVSEQYF. As DNA, the CDR3 is TGTGCCACCAGCAGGTTACCGGGACAGGTCTCCGAGCAGTACTTC.

The chain couples TRBV6-1 to TRBJ1-3, with 9 bases lining up with TRBD1. The CDR3 spans 15 residues. Germline CDR1 MNHNS, CDR2 SASEGT. The V segment lost 3 bases and the J segment 2 bases; nucleotides outside the gene matches: 2. CDR3 DNA: TGTGCCAGCAGTGAGTGGGACAGGGCTGGAAACACCATATATTTT. Protein: CASSEWDRAGNTIYF.

The chain's CDR3 is CATSDPTAYEQYF. The CDR3 DNA is TGTGCCACCAGTGACCCGACAGCCTACGAGCAGTACTTC. This rearrangement joins TRBV24-1 to TRBJ2-7; perhaps TRBD1 as D (5 bases). CDR1 is KGHDR and CDR2 is SFDVKD in the germline V gene. This CDR3 spans 13 amino acids. Trimming shortened V by 4 bases and J by 2 bases, and 8 bases separated the two germline ends.

The genes are TRBV7-3 and TRBJ2-7; D gene unclear. Germline V gene data show CDR1 as SGHTA and CDR2 as FQGTGA. The ends were cut back, 8 bases at V and 7 bases at J, with 12 bases in the middle. There are 11 residues in the CDR3. The CDR3 is CASPPPREQYF. DNA of the CDR3: TGTGCCAGCCCCCCGCCGCGGGAGCAGTACTTC.

This chain joins TRBV11-2 and TRBJ2-3; TRBD1 agrees at 7 bases. The CDR3 runs 15 residues. V lost 8 bases and J lost 0; bases outside the gene matches: 8. From germline, CDR1 is SGHAT and CDR2 FQNNGV. For the CDR3, the DNA is TGTGCCAGCGGGGCGACAGGGTTTAGCACAGATACGCAGTATTTT. It translates to CASGATGFSTDTQYF.

The chain couples TRBV29-1 to TRBJ1-1; D may be TRBD1 (5 bases). V lost 6 bases and J lost 0, with 11 bases in between. This CDR3 region has 13 residues. From germline, CDR1 is SQVTM and CDR2 ANQGSEA. The CDR3: CSVSGLMNTEAFF. The CDR3 nucleotides are TGCAGCGTCTCGGGACTAATGAACACTGAAGCTTTCTTT.

The chain carries TRBV6-7 and TRBJ2-1, with TRBD2 matching over 13 bases. TRBV6-7 is an ORF for which the function is uncertain. Trimming cost V 4 bases and J 6 bases; bases outside gene matches: 9. The CDR3 is 17 amino acids. DNA for the CDR3: TGTGCCAGCAGTTTCAAAACTAGCGGGAGGGCCCGCAATGAGCAGTTCTTC. This sequence encodes CASSFKTSGRARNEQFF.

This rearrangement joins TRBV28 to TRBJ2-1; maybe TRBD1 (5 bases). Per germline, CDR1 MDHEN and CDR2 SYDVKM. V was trimmed by 6 bases and J by 9 bases, leaving 21 bases between them. CDR3 length: 15 amino acids. CDR3 in DNA: TGTGCCAGCAGGGCAGGGTGGGGTGGCAAAAGTGAGCAGTTCTTC. Its protein product is CASRAGWGGKSEQFF.

The genes are TRBV30 and TRBJ2-7; TRBD1 aligns across 8 bases. The CDR3 is 16 residues long. CDR1 GTSNPN and CDR2 SVGIG come from the germline V gene (reference sequence). The V segment lost 6 bases and the J segment 3 bases; nucleotides outside the gene matches: 16. Here the CDR3 reads CACSGGEGTNLYEQYF. CDR3 bases: TGTGCCTGCTCAGGGGGCGAGGGGACAAATCTCTACGAGCAGTACTTC.

The rearrangement joins TRBV9 to TRBJ1-2; the match to TRBD1 covers 8 bases. Trimming cost V 3 bases and J 6 bases; bases outside gene matches: 7. CDR1 and CDR2 (germline): SGDLS, YYNGEE. The CDR3 loop spans 14 amino acids. The CDR3, as DNA: TGTGCCAGCAGCGCTGGACAGGGACAAGATGGCTACACCTTC. It codes for CASSAGQGQDGYTF.

The V call is TRBV29-1, the J call TRBJ2-7; 9 nucleotides line up with TRBD1. Germline V gives CDR1 SQVTM, CDR2 ANQGSEA. The V gene end was trimmed by 5 bases and the J gene end by 3 bases; junction bases not matched to a gene: 8. The CDR3 consists of 14 residues. This chain's CDR3 is CSVKVTGQGYEQYF. The CDR3, as DNA: TGCAGCGTTAAGGTGACGGGACAGGGCTACGAGCAGTACTTC.

This sequence joins TRBV3-1 (or the pseudogene TRBV3-2) and TRBJ1-2, with D possibly matching TRBD1 (6 bases). Germline CDR1 is LGHDT and CDR2 is YNNKEL (reference sequence). This CDR3 is 14 amino acids long. Trimming took 7 bases from V and 1 from J, leaving 13 bases between them. The CDR3 protein is CASTQTGRNYGYTF. CDR3 in DNA: TGTGCCAGCACCCAGACAGGACGTAACTATGGCTACACCTTC.

This clone was seen just once. V is TRBV28 and J is TRBJ1-5; 10 bases are a match to TRBD1. The CDR3 totals 16 residues. V lost 7 bases to trimming and J lost 4 bases; unmatched junction nucleotides: 10. Germline V lookup: CDR1 MDHEN, CDR2 SYDVKM. This CDR3 is CASILRGQGQNQPQHF. The CDR3 DNA sequence: TGTGCCAGCATCTTAAGGGGACAGGGGCAAAATCAGCCCCAGCATTTT.

The chain links TRBV18 to TRBJ2-4, with D unresolved. The germline V gene has CDR1 KGHSH and CDR2 LQKENI. Trimming cost V 10 bases and J 8 bases, with 12 bases left between them. This CDR3 is 11 amino acids long. CDR3 in amino acids: CATQLEDIQYF. The CDR3 DNA reads as TGTGCCACTCAATTAGAGGACATTCAGTACTTC.

This clone was seen a handful of times. CDR3 sequence (DNA): TGTGCCAGCAGGGGGGACAGGGGAAAAGATACGCAGTATTTT. Translated, it gives CASRGDRGKDTQYF. The chain has TRBV25-1 and TRBJ2-3, with TRBD1 matching 10 bases. The V segment lost 6 bases and the J segment 5 bases; nucleotides outside the gene matches: 5. The CDR3 extends over 14 amino acids. CDR1 and CDR2 from the germline V gene are MGHDK and SYGVNS.

The chain is built from TRBV3-1 (or the pseudogene TRBV3-2) and TRBJ1-2, with 10 bases identical to TRBD1. CDR3 length: 15 residues. Germline lookup yields CDR1 LGHDT and CDR2 YNNKEL (reference sequence). V gave up 0 bases and J gave up 7 bases; unmatched junction bases: 5. CDR3 sequence reads: CASSQEGTGVFGYTF. The CDR3 DNA follows: TGTGCCAGCAGCCAAGAGGGGACAGGGGTCTTTGGCTACACCTTC.

The rearrangement uses TRBV19 and TRBJ1-1, with a tentative D call TRBD1 (5 bases). CDR1 and CDR2 from the germline V gene are LNHDA and SQIVND (reference sequence). The ends were cut back, 3 bases at V and 0 bases at J, with 14 bases in the middle. The CDR3 runs 16 residues. For the CDR3, the DNA is TGTGCCAGTAGTATTGAAAGGCTACAGGTGAACACTGAAGCTTTCTTT. It codes for CASSIERLQVNTEAFF.